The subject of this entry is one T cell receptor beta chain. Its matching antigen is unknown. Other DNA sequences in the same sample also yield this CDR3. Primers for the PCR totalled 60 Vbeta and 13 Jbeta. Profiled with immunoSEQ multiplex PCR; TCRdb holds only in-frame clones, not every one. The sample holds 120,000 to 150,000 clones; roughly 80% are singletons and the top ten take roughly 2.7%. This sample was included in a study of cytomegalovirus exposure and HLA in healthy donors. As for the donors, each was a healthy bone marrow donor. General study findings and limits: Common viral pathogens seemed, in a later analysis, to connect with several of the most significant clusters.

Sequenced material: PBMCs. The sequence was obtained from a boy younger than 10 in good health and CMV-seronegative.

Here the CDR3 reads CASAHGGSQAYEQYF. CDR3 DNA: TGTGCCAGCGCTCATGGGGGGAGTCAGGCCTACGAGCAGTACTTC. The rearrangement links TRBV9 to TRBJ2-7; tentative D call: TRBD2 (6 bases). The CDR3 is 15 residues long. Germline V lookup: CDR1 SGDLS, CDR2 YYNGEE. The V end was cut by 7 bases, the J end by 2 bases, with 19 bases between.